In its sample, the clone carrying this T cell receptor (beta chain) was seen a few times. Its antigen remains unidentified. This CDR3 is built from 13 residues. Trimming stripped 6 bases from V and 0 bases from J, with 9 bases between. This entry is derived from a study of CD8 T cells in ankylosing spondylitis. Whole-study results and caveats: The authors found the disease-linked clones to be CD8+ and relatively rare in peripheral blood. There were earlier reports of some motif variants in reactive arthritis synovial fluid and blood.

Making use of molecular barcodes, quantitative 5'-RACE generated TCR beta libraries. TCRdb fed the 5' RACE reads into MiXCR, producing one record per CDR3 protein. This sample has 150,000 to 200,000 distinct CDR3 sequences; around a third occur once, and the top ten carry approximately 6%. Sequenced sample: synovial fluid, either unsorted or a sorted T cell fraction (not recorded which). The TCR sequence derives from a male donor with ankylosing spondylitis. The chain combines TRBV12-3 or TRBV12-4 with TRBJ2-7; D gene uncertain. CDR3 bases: TGTGCCAGCAGATCGACGGCCTCCTACGAGCAGTACTTC. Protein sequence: CASRSTASYEQYF.